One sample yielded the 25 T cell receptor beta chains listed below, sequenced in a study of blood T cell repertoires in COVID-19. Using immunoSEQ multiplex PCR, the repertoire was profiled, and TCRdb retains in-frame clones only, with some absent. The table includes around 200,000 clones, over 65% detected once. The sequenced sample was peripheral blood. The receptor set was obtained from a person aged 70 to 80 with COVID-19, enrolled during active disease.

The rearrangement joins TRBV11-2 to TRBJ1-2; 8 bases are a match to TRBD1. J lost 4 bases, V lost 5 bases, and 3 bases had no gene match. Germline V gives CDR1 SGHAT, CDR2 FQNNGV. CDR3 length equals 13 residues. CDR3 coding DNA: TGTGCCAGCAGCGGCGACAGGGGCTATGGCTACACCTTC. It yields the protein CASSGDRGYGYTF.

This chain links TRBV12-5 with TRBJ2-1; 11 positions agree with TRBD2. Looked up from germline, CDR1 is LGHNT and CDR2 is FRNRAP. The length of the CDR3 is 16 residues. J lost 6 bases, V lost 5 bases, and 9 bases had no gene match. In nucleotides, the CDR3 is TGTGCTAGTGGTATAGCGGGAGGGCGGAATTTCAATGAGCAGTTCTTC. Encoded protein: CASGIAGGRNFNEQFF.

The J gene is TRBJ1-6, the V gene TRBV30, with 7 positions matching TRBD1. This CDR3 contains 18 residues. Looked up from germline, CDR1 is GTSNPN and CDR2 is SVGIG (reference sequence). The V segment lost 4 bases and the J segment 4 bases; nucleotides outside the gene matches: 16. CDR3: CAWIGSFTAGGYNSPLHF. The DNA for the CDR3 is TGTGCCTGGATAGGTTCCTTCACAGCAGGGGGGTATAATTCACCCCTCCACTTT.

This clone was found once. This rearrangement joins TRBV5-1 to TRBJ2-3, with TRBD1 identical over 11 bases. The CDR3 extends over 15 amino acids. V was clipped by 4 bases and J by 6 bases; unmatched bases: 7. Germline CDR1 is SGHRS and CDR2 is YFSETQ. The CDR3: CASSLGQGAMDTQYF. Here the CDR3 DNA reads TGCGCCAGCAGCCTAGGACAGGGGGCGATGGATACGCAGTATTTT. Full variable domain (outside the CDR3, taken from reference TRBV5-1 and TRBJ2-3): KAGVTQTPRYLIKTRGQQVTLSCSPISGHRSVSWYQQTPGQGLQFLFEYFSETQRNKGNFPGRFSGRQFSNSRSEMNVSTLELGDSALYLCASSLGQGAMDTQYFGPGTRLTVL.

The CDR3 DNA follows: TGTGCCAGCAGCTTGGATCCCAGGGGGTCGTACGAGCAGTACTTC. Its translation is CASSLDPRGSYEQYF. The V and J genes are TRBV5-4 and TRBJ2-7; 7 bases line up with TRBD1. Germline loops: CDR1 SGHNT, CDR2 YYREEE (reference sequence). The CDR3 has 15 residues. The V segment lost 0 bases and the J segment 4 bases; nucleotides outside the gene matches: 7.

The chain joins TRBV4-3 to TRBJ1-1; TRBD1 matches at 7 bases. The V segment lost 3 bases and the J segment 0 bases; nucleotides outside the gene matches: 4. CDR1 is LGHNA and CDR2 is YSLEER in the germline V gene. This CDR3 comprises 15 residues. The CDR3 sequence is CASSQGQLLNTEAFF. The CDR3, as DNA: TGCGCCAGCAGCCAGGGACAGTTACTGAACACTGAAGCTTTCTTT.

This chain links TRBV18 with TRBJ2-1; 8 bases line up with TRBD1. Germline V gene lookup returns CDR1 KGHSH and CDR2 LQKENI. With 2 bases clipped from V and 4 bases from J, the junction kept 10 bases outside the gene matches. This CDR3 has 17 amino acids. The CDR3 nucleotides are TGTGCCAGCTCACCAGTTTGGCAGGGGGCGTTGTACAATGAGCAGTTCTTC. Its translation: CASSPVWQGALYNEQFF. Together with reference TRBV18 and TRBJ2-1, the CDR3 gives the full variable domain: NAGVMQNPRHLVRRRGQEARLRCSPMKGHSHVYWYRQLPEEGLKFMVYLQKENIIDESGMPKERFSAEFPKEGPSILRIQQVVRGDSAAYFCASSPVWQGALYNEQFFGPGTRLTVL.

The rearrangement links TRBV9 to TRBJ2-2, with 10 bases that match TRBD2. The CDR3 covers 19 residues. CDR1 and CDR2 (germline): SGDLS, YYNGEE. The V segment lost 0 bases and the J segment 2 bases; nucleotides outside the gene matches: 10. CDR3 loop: CASSVVPAGGRPNTGELFF. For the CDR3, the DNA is TGTGCCAGCAGCGTAGTCCCAGCGGGGGGGAGGCCCAACACCGGGGAGCTGTTTTTT.

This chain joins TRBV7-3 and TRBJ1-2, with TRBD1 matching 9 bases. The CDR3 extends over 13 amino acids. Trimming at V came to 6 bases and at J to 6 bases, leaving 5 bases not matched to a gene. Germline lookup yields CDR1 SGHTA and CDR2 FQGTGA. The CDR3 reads CASSRTGVNGYTF. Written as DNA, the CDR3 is TGTGCCAGCAGTCGGACAGGGGTAAATGGCTACACCTTC. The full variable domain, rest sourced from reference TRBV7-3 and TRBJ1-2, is GAGVSQTPSNKVTEKGKYVELRCDPISGHTALYWYRQSLGQGPEFLIYFQGTGAADDSGLPNDRFFAVRPEGSVSTLKIQRTERGDSAVYLCASSRTGVNGYTFGSGTRLTVV.

CDR3 sequence: CASSLEGTADYSNQPQHF. CDR3 sequence (DNA): TGTGCCAGCAGTTTAGAAGGGACAGCCGATTATAGCAATCAGCCCCAGCATTTT. The chain combines TRBV28 with TRBJ1-5, with TRBD1 identical over 7 bases. V lost 2 bases to trimming and J lost 0 bases; unmatched junction nucleotides: 10. Germline V gene lookup returns CDR1 MDHEN and CDR2 SYDVKM. This CDR3 contains 18 residues.

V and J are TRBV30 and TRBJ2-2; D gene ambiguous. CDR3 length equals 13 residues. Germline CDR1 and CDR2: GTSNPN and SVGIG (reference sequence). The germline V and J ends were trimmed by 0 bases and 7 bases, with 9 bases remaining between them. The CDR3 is CAWSVSVFGELFF. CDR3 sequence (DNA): TGTGCCTGGAGTGTATCCGTGTTCGGGGAGCTGTTTTTT. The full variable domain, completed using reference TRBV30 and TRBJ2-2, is SQTIHQWPATLVQPVGSPLSLECTVEGTSNPNLYWYRQAAGRGLQLLFYSVGIGQISSEVPQNLSASRPQDRQFILSSKKLLLSDSGFYLCAWSVSVFGELFFGEGSRLTVL.

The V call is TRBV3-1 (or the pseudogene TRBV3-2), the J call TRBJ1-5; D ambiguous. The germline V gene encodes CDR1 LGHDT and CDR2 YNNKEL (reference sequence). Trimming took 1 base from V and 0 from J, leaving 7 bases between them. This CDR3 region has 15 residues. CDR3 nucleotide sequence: TGTGCCAGCAGCCAAGGTACGGTTAGCAATCAGCCCCAGCATTTT. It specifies CASSQGTVSNQPQHF.

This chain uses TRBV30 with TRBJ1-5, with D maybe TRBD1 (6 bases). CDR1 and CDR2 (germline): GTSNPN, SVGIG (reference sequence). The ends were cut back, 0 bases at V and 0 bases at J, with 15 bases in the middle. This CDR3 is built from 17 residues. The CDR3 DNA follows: TGTGCCTGGAGTGTACGAACAGGGAGCTATAGCAATCAGCCCCAGCATTTT. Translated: CAWSVRTGSYSNQPQHF.

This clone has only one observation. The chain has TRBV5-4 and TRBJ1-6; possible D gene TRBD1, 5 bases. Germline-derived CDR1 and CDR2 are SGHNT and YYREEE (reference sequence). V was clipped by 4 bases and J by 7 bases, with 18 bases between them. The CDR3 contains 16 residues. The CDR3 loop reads CASSPSRTRENSPLHF. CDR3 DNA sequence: TGTGCCAGCAGCCCGAGTCGGACAAGGGAAAATTCACCCCTCCACTTT.

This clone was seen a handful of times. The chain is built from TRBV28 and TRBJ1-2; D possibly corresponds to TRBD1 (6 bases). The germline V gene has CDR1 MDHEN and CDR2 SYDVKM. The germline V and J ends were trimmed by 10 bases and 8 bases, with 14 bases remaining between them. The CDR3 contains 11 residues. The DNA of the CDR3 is TGTGCCACCAACGGACAGTTGGGCTACACCTTC. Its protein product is CATNGQLGYTF.

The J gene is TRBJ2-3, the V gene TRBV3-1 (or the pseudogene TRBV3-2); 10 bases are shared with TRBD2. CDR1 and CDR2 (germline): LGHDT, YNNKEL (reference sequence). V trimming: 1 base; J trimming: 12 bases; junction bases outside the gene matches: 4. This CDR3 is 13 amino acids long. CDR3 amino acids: CASSQGASGGQYF. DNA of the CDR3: TGTGCCAGCAGCCAAGGGGCTAGCGGGGGCCAGTATTTT.

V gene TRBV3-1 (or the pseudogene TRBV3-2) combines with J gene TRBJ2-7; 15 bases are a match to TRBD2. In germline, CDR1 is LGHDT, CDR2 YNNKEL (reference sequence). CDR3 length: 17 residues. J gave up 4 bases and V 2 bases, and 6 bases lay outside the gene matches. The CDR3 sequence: CASSQPRGTSGRYEQYF. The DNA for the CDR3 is TGTGCCAGCAGCCAACCAAGGGGGACTAGCGGGAGGTACGAGCAGTACTTC.

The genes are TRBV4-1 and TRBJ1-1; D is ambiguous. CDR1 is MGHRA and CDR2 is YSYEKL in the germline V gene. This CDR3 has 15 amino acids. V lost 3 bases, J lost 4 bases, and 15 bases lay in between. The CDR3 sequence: CASSHNPVAGTEAFF. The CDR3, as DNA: TGCGCCAGCAGCCATAATCCTGTCGCAGGCACTGAAGCTTTCTTT.

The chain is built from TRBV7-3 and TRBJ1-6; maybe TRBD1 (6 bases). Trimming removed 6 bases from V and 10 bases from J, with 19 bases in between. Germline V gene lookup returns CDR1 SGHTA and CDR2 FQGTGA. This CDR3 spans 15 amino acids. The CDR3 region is CASSQSGAGGSPLHF. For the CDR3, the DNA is TGTGCCAGCAGTCAATCAGGGGCCGGGGGGTCACCCCTCCACTTT.

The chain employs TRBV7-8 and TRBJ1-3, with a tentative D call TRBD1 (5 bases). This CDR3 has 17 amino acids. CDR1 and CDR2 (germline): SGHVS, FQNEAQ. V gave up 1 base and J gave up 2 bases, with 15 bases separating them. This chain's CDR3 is CASSLVPLGGAGNTIYF. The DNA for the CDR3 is TGTGCCAGCAGCTTAGTTCCTCTTGGGGGGGCTGGAAACACCATATATTTT.

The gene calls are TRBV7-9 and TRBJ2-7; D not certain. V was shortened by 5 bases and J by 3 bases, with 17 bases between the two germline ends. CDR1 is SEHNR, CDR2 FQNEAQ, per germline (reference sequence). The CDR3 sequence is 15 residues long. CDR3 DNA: TGTGCCAGCAGCCCTCCTAGTTTGGCCCACTACGAGCAGTACTTC. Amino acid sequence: CASSPPSLAHYEQYF.

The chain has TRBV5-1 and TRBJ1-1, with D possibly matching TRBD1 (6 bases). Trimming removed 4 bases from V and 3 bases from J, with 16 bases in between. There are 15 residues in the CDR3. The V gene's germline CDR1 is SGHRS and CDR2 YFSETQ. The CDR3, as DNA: TGCGCCAGCAGCCTCAACGACAGGAAAGACACTGAAGCTTTCTTT. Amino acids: CASSLNDRKDTEAFF. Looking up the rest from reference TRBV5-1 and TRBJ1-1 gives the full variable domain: KAGVTQTPRYLIKTRGQQVTLSCSPISGHRSVSWYQQTPGQGLQFLFEYFSETQRNKGNFPGRFSGRQFSNSRSEMNVSTLELGDSALYLCASSLNDRKDTEAFFGQGTRLTVV.

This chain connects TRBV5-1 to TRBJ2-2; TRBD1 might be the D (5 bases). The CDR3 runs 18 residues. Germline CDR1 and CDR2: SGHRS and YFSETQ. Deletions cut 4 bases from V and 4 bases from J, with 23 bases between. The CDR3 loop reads CASSEGQGMSFSTGELFF. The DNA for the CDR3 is TGCGCCAGCAGCGAAGGACAAGGGATGAGTTTTAGCACCGGGGAGCTGTTTTTT.

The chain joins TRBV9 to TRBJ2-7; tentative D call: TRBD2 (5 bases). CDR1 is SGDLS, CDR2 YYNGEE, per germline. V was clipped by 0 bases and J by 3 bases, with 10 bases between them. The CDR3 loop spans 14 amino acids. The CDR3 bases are TGTGCCAGCAGCGTAGGTGTCGAGGGCTACGAGCAGTACTTC. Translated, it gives CASSVGVEGYEQYF.

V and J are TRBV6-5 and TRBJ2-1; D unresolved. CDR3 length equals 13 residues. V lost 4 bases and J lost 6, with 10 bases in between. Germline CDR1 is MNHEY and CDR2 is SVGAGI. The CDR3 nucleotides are TGTGCCAGCAGTTCTCAGGCACTCAATGAGCAGTTCTTC. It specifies CASSSQALNEQFF.